Presented here are 17 T cell receptor beta chains from one specimen sequenced in a study of Graves' ophthalmopathy and Graves' hyperthyroidism. Amplified TCR beta CDR3 regions were obtained using RNA transcripts as template. RT-PCR with HTBI primers came first, then second-round multiplex PCR. TCRdb processed the multiplex PCR reads anew with MiXCR; each CDR3 protein has one entry. The sample has around 1,000,000 distinct CDR3 sequences; 35% to 40% are singletons. Input material: peripheral blood or thyroid tissue (not recorded which). Every receptor here comes from an adult man with Graves' hyperthyroidism.

The J gene is TRBJ2-7, the V gene TRBV10-3; D possibly corresponds to TRBD2 (6 bases). The end of the DNA is better explained by TRBJ2-1, so the J call may be wrong. The CDR3 is 16 residues long. The V gene's germline CDR1 is ENHRY and CDR2 SYGVKD. For the CDR3, the DNA is TGTGCCATCAGTGAGTCCGGGACTGGGATATACAATGAGCAGTTCTTC. As protein: CAISESGTGIYNEQFF.

Only a few counts were recorded for this clonotype. V is TRBV5-1 and J is TRBJ2-2; tentatively, D is TRBD2 (5 bases). Germline CDR1 is SGHRS and CDR2 is YFSETQ. The CDR3 covers 15 residues. V was cut by 0 bases and J by 4 bases, with 10 bases left in between. The chain's CDR3 is CASSLALGGTGELFF. The CDR3 DNA reads TGCGCCAGCAGCTTGGCTTTAGGAGGCACCGGGGAGCTGTTTTTT.

This clonotype was counted between two and nine times. Mismatch with germline at one junction end may stem from a read error. The chain uses TRBV10-3 and TRBJ2-5, with D uncertain. The CDR3 consists of 14 residues. CDR1 and CDR2 from the germline V gene are ENHRY and SYGVKD. DNA of the CDR3: TGTGCCAGCAGTGATATTGGCAGGCAAGAGACCCAGTACTTC. Translation gives CASSDIGRQETQYF.

This clonotype was seen many times. This sequence joins TRBV10-3 and TRBJ2-2, with D perhaps given as TRBD1 or TRBD2 (5 bases each). The CDR3 is made up of 14 amino acids. The germline V gene encodes CDR1 ENHRY and CDR2 SYGVKD. The V and J ends lost 8 bases and 0 bases respectively, with 10 bases between them. The CDR3 DNA is TGTGCCATCCAGGGAGACGCGAACACCGGGGAGCTGTTTTTT. This codes for CAIQGDANTGELFF.

The table lists this clonotype with many counts. The chain carries TRBV7-9 and TRBJ1-1, with 9 bases identical to TRBD1. The V and J ends lost 2 bases and 4 bases, in that order; junction bases with no gene match: 5. The germline V gene has CDR1 SEHNR and CDR2 FQNEAQ (reference sequence). The CDR3 spans 15 residues. CDR3 sequence: CASSLRDRAATEAFF. For the CDR3, the DNA is TGTGCCAGCAGCTTACGGGACAGGGCGGCCACTGAAGCTTTCTTT.

Regarding this clonotype: The conserved phenylalanine or tryptophan is not found at the CDR3 terminus, so this likely reflects a read error. J is TRBJ1-1 and V is TRBV9; no reliable D call. The CDR3 has 15 residues. The germline V gene encodes CDR1 SGDLS and CDR2 YYNGEE. Trimming took off 0 bases at V and 5 bases at J, with 14 bases between the two ends. The CDR3 DNA sequence: TGTGCCAGCAGCGTAGGTGGAGCCCCTGGTACTGAAGCTTTCCTT. Its protein is CASSVGGAPGTEAFL.

This clonotype was counted ten times or more. This sequence joins TRBV5-1 and TRBJ1-2; 7 bases match TRBD1. CDR1 and CDR2 from the germline V gene are SGHRS and YFSETQ. The CDR3 spans 14 residues. J was trimmed by 4 bases and V by 4 bases; bases with no gene match: 7. The CDR3 coding sequence is TGCGCCAGCAGCGTGAAGACAGGGCCCTATGGCTACACCTTC. This codes for CASSVKTGPYGYTF.

This clonotype has a single count. Relative to the germline gene, one junction end is altered; a read error may explain this. J is TRBJ1-1 and V is TRBV7-8; D might be TRBD1 (5 bases). Per the germline V gene, CDR1 is SGHVS and CDR2 is FQNEAQ. The CDR3 is 13 amino acids. The CDR3: CASSKDSRTEAFF. The CDR3 bases are TGCGCCAGCAGCAAAGACAGTCGCACTGAAGCTTTCTTT.

This clonotype was counted at least ten times. The chain links TRBV2 to TRBJ1-5, with no clear D. Trimming stripped 5 bases from V and 0 bases from J, with 8 bases between. CDR3 length equals 14 residues. The germline gives CDR1 SNHLY, CDR2 FYNNEI. Here the CDR3 reads CASSYSDSNQPQHF. The CDR3, as DNA: TGTGCCAGCAGTTACAGCGATAGCAATCAGCCCCAGCATTTT.

The chain couples TRBV29-1 to TRBJ1-1; 7 positions match TRBD1. This CDR3 has 12 residues. The germline V gene encodes CDR1 SQVTM and CDR2 ANQGSEA. Unmatched junction bases numbered 4, after V lost 7 bases and J lost 2 bases. CDR3 amino acids: CSGTGANTEAFF. DNA for the CDR3: TGCAGCGGAACAGGGGCCAACACTGAAGCTTTCTTT.

This clonotype was recorded at least ten times. A much larger clone differs from this one at a single base, so this may be a read error. The chain employs TRBV7-8 and TRBJ2-7, with D uncertain. The CDR3 contains 11 residues. The germline V and J ends were trimmed by 6 bases and 2 bases, with 5 bases remaining between them. The germline V gene has CDR1 SGHVS and CDR2 FQNEAQ. The CDR3 protein is CASSYAYEQYF. Here the CDR3 DNA reads TGTGCCAGCAGTTACGCCTACGAGCAGTACTTC.

At least ten counts were recorded for this clonotype. This sequence joins TRBV7-2 and TRBJ1-3; no definite D call. The CDR3 covers 15 residues. CDR1 is SGHTA, CDR2 FQGNSA, per germline. The V and J ends lost 4 bases and 2 bases respectively, with 12 bases between them. CDR3 amino acids: CASSSYVEAGNTIYF. CDR3 nucleotides: TGTGCCAGCAGCTCCTATGTGGAGGCTGGAAACACCATATATTTT.

This rearrangement joins TRBV6-2 or TRBV6-3 to TRBJ2-7, with a weak D call TRBD1 (5 bases). Germline lookup yields CDR1 MNHEY and CDR2 SVGEGT. The CDR3 is made up of 14 amino acids. V was clipped by 4 bases and J by 1 base, with 11 bases between them. CDR3 amino acids: CASSSVRTSYEQYF. CDR3 DNA sequence: TGTGCCAGCAGTTCAGTGAGGACATCCTACGAGCAGTACTTC.

A remark on this clonotype: A much bigger clone sits one base away, suggesting this may be a read error. CDR3 coding DNA: TGTGCCAGTAGTATAGACGGGACTCGAGCACGGGGGACCCTGTACTTC. Translation: CASSIDGTRARGTLYF. The V and J genes are TRBV19 and TRBJ2-7; D may be TRBD2 (6 bases). The CDR3 is 16 amino acids. Trimming shortened V by 0 bases and J by 12 bases, and 24 bases separated the two germline ends. Germline assignment: CDR1 LNHDA and CDR2 SQIVND (reference sequence).

The genes are TRBV29-1 and TRBJ2-5, with TRBD1 matching over 7 bases. This CDR3 has 15 residues. J gave up 5 bases and V 1 base, and 10 bases lay outside the gene matches. Germline CDR1 is SQVTM and CDR2 is ANQGSEA. The CDR3 region has the DNA TGCAGCGTTGAAGGCTATGATTGGGGACAGGAGACCCAGTACTTC. Translated: CSVEGYDWGQETQYF.

V and J are TRBV29-1 and TRBJ2-7; 10 bases agree with TRBD1. The junction had 6 bases not matched to a gene; V was cut back by 8 bases and J by 5 bases. Germline loops: CDR1 SQVTM, CDR2 ANQGSEA. The CDR3 is made up of 12 amino acids. CDR3 bases: TGCAGCCTCCATGGGACAGGGGACGAGCAGTACTTC. Translation gives CSLHGTGDEQYF.

This clonotype was counted only a few times. The V and J genes are TRBV2 and TRBJ1-6, with unresolved D. V lost 4 bases to trimming and J lost 0 bases, with 7 bases between them. CDR1 and CDR2 (germline): SNHLY, FYNNEI. The CDR3 is made up of 15 amino acids. CDR3 bases: TGTGCCAGCAGTGTCGGAACCTCCTATAATTCACCCCTCCACTTT. Translating gives CASSVGTSYNSPLHF.